This T cell receptor beta chain was sequenced during a study of control samples from healthy donors and cancer patients. The method was immunoSEQ multiplex PCR; TCRdb's version includes in-frame clones alone and lacks a portion of them. The table has roughly 100,000 clones, approximately 90% seen once. J lost 1 base, V lost 4 bases, and 3 bases had no gene match. The CDR3 covers 14 residues. Germline V CDR1 and CDR2: LGHDT, YNNKEL (reference sequence). The sequence was obtained from a man in his 60s with lung cancer. V gene TRBV3-1 (or the pseudogene TRBV3-2) combines with J gene TRBJ1-2; 7 bases line up with TRBD1. Sequencing was performed on PBMCs. The CDR3 sequence is CASSRTGVNYGYTF. The CDR3 DNA sequence: TGTGCCAGCAGCCGGACAGGTGTTAACTATGGCTACACCTTC.